A single TCR beta chain is shown here with its context. Its antigen is undetermined. The naive gate required viable CD3+CD4+ or CD3+CD8+ cells with CCR7+CD45RA+CD45RO-CD95-CD27+CD28+ phenotype. Peripheral blood was collected from the related graft donor on the marrow donation day. TCRdb keeps only in-frame clones here, not all; method: immunoSEQ multiplex PCR. Of tens of thousands of clones in the sample, less than 99% were seen once. This entry belongs to a study of T cells after posttransplantation cyclophosphamide. CDR3 length equals 15 residues. V was clipped by 2 bases and J by 0 bases; unmatched bases: 3. CDR1 and CDR2 from the germline V gene are ENHRY and SYGVKD. Whole-study findings and limits: Later blood repertoires were often dominated by clones from the donor CD8+ memory compartment. Blood and skin or GI T cell repertoires showed limited TRB overlap. TRB clonality was highly associated with recipient CMV seropositivity and reactivation.

The receptor was derived from a man aged 40-49 years in good health, CMV-negative, and a related stem cell transplant donor. The sequenced material came from naive CD4+ T cells sorted from PBMCs. V is TRBV10-3 and J is TRBJ2-5; 7 bases agree with TRBD1. CDR3 sequence reads: CAISEAGTDQETQYF. The DNA of the CDR3 is TGTGCCATCAGTGAGGCCGGGACAGACCAAGAGACCCAGTACTTC.